The present entry profiles one T cell receptor beta chain with its context. The target antigen is unknown. This record comes from a study of tumor-infiltrating lymphocytes in localized non-small cell lung cancer. Whole-study context: Some samples were collected after neoadjuvant chemotherapy; smokers, never-smokers and several histologies were included.

Trimming removed 0 bases from V and 3 bases from J; junction bases left unmatched: 10. This CDR3 is 18 amino acids long. Germline CDR1 is SGDLS and CDR2 is YYNGEE. Study-level points and caveats: Different pieces of the same tissue went to different assays, confounding technical variation with intratumor heterogeneity. No T-cell fraction difference was seen between IM1 and IM2 tumors.

The assay was immunoSEQ multiplex PCR, and TCRdb's table has in-frame clones only and misses some. Of some 30,000 clones in the sample, approximately 85% are singletons; the top ten hold roughly 2%. This rearrangement joins TRBV9 to TRBJ2-3; 10 bases line up with TRBD1. The TCR sequence derives from a human donor with non-small cell lung cancer. The sample comprised lung tumor tissue. The CDR3 protein is CASSVVASWTGGTDTQYF. The DNA of the CDR3 is TGTGCCAGCAGCGTAGTCGCTTCCTGGACAGGGGGGACAGATACGCAGTATTTT.